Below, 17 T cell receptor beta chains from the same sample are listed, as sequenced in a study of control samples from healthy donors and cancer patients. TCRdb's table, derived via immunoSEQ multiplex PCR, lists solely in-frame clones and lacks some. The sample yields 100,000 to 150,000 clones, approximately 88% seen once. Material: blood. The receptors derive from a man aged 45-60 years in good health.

The CDR3 reads CASSPRTGGYNEQFF. The CDR3 nucleotides are TGTGCCAGCAGCCCGAGGACAGGGGGATACAATGAGCAGTTCTTC. The J gene is TRBJ2-1, the V gene TRBV11-3, with 10 bases matching TRBD1. Looked up from germline, CDR1 is SGHNT and CDR2 is YENEEA. This CDR3 is built from 15 residues. Trimming at V came to 5 bases and at J to 4 bases, leaving 5 bases not matched to a gene.

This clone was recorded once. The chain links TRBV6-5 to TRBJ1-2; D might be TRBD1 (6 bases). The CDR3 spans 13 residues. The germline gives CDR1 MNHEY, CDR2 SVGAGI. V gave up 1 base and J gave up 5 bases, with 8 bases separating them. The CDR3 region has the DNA TGTGCCAGCAGTTACTTAAGGGGGTATGGCTACACCTTC. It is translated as CASSYLRGYGYTF.

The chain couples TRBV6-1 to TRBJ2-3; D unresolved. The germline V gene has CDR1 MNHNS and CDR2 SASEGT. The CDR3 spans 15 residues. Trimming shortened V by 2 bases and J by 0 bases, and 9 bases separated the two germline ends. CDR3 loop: CASSERSASTDTQYF. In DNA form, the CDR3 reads TGTGCCAGCAGTGAACGATCGGCTAGCACAGATACGCAGTATTTT.

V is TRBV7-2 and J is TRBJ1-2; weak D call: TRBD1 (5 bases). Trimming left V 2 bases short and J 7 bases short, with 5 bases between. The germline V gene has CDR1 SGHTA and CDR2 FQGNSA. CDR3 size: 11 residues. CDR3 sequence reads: CASSLRGGYTF. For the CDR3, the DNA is TGTGCCAGCAGCTTAAGGGGTGGCTACACCTTC.

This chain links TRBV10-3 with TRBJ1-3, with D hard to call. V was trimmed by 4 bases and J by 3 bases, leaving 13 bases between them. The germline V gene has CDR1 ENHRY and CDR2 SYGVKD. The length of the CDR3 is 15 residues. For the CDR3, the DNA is TGTGCCATCAGTGTCATAGGTGTAGGTGGAAACACCATATATTTT. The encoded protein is CAISVIGVGGNTIYF.

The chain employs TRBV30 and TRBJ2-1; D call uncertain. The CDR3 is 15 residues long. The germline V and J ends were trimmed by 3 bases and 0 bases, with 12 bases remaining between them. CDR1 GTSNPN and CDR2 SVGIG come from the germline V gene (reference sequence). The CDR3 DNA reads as TGTGCCTGGAGCCATTTTGATCACTCCTACAATGAGCAGTTCTTC. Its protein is CAWSHFDHSYNEQFF.

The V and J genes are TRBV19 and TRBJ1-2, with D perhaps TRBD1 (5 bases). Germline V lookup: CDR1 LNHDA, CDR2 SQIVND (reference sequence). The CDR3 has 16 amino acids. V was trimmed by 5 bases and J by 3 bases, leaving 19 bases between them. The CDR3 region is CASSSPSRDYDYGYTF. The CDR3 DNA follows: TGTGCCAGTAGTTCCCCCAGCAGGGACTACGACTATGGCTACACCTTC.

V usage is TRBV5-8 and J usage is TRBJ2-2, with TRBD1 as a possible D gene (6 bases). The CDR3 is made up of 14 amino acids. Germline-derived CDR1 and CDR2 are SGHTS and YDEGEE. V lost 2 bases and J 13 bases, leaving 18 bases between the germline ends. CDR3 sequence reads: CASSFQGTQGLLFF. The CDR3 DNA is TGTGCCAGCAGCTTCCAGGGGACACAAGGGTTGCTGTTTTTT.

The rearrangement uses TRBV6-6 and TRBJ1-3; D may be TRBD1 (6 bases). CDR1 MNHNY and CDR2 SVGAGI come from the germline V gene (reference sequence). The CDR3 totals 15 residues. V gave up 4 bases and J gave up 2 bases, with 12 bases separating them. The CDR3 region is CASSFSQGTGNTIYF. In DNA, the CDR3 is TGTGCCAGCAGTTTTTCCCAGGGGACTGGAAACACCATATATTTT.

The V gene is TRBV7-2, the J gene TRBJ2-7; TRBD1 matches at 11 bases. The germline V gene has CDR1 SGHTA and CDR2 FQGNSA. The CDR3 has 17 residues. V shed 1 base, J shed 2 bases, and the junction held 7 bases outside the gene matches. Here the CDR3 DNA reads TGTGCCAGCAGCTTAGTTGGGACAGGGGGACTCCCCTACGAGCAGTACTTC. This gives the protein CASSLVGTGGLPYEQYF.

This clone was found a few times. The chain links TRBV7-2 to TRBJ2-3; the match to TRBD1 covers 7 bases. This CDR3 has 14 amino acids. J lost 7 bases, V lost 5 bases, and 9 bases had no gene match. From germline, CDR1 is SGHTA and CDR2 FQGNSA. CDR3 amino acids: CASSPDRAPNTQYF. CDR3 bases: TGTGCCAGCAGCCCAGACAGGGCCCCAAATACGCAGTATTTT.

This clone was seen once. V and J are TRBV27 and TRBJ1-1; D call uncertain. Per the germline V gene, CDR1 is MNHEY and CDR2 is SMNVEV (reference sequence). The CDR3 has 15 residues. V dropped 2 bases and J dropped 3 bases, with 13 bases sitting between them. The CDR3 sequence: CASSLGLGGDTEAFF. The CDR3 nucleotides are TGTGCCAGCAGTTTAGGATTGGGTGGGGACACTGAAGCTTTCTTT.

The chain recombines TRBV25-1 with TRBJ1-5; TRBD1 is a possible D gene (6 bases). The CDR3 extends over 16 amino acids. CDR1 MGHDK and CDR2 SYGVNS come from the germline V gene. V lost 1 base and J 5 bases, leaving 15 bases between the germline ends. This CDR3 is CASSESLYREYQPQHF. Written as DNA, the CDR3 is TGTGCCAGCAGTGAATCTTTGTACAGGGAATATCAGCCCCAGCATTTT.

This chain's CDR3 is CASGAFSWTEAFF. The CDR3 DNA follows: TGTGCCAGTGGGGCGTTTTCGTGGACTGAAGCTTTCTTT. The V call is TRBV19, the J call TRBJ1-1; D might be TRBD1 (5 bases). The V end lost 8 bases, the J end lost 5 bases, and 15 bases lay between the germline ends. Germline values: CDR1 LNHDA, CDR2 SQIVND (reference sequence). The CDR3 has 13 amino acids. Full variable domain (remainder filled in from reference TRBV19 and TRBJ1-1): DGGITQSPKYLFRKEGQNVTLSCEQNLNHDAMYWYRQDPGQGLRLIYYSQIVNDFQKGDIAEGYSVSREKKESFPLTVTSAQKNPTAFYLCASGAFSWTEAFFGQGTRLTVV.

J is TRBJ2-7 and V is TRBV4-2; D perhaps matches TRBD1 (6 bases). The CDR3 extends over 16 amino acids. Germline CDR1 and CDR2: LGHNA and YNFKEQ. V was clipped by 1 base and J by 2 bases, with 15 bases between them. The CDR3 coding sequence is TGTGCCAGCAGCCAAGCCACCGGATCAGGGGCCTACGAGCAGTACTTC. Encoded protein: CASSQATGSGAYEQYF.

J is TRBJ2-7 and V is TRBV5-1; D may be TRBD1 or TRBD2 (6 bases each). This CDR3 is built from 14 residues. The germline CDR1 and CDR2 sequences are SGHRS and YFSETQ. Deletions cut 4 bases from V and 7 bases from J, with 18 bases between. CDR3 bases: TGCGCCAGCAGCCCGGGCAGGGGTGGAGGGGAGCAGTACTTC. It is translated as CASSPGRGGGEQYF.

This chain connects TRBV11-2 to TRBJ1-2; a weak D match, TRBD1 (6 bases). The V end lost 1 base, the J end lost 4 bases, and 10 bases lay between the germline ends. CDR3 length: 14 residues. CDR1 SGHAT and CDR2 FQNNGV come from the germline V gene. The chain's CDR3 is CASSLAGGRYGYTF. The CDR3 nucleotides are TGTGCCAGCAGCTTAGCCGGGGGCCGCTATGGCTACACCTTC.